This entry lists 13 T cell receptor beta chains sequenced from one sample in a study of cytomegalovirus exposure and HLA in healthy donors. Some clones are missing from TCRdb's copy, which holds only in-frame ones; the method was immunoSEQ multiplex PCR. Among around 260,000 clones listed, less than 95% were seen once. The sequencing input was PBMCs. These receptors were obtained from a woman aged 25 to 45 in good health and CMV-seronegative.

V and J are TRBV6-4 and TRBJ2-1; 9 nucleotides agree with TRBD2. The CDR3 length is 15 residues. Germline V gene lookup returns CDR1 MRHNA and CDR2 SNTAGT. V lost 2 bases to trimming and J lost 4 bases; unmatched junction nucleotides: 3. The CDR3 sequence: CASSDRSGGYNEQFF. The CDR3 DNA is TGTGCCAGCAGTGACCGGAGCGGGGGGTACAATGAGCAGTTCTTC.

The J gene is TRBJ2-7, the V gene TRBV7-3; D is perhaps TRBD2 (6 bases). This CDR3 region has 13 residues. Trimming cost V 5 bases and J 1 base, with 9 bases left between them. Per the germline V gene, CDR1 is SGHTA and CDR2 is FQGTGA. In nucleotides, the CDR3 is TGTGCCAGCAGCCCGGCGGGGTCCTACGAGCAGTACTTC. Amino acids: CASSPAGSYEQYF.

The chain recombines TRBV6-6 with TRBJ2-5; the D gene is possibly TRBD2 (8 bases). The CDR3 contains 16 residues. From germline, CDR1 is MNHNY and CDR2 SVGAGI (reference sequence). Trimming removed 8 bases from V and 5 bases from J, with 24 bases in between. In nucleotides, the CDR3 is TGTGCCAGCCGGGCTAAAGGGGGCGGGAGGATGGAGACCCAGTACTTC. Amino acids: CASRAKGGGRMETQYF.

This clone was seen repeatedly, ten times or more. The rearrangement uses TRBV30 and TRBJ1-1; the D gene is possibly TRBD1 (5 bases). From germline, CDR1 is GTSNPN and CDR2 SVGIG (reference sequence). The germline V and J ends were trimmed by 3 bases and 2 bases, with 16 bases remaining between them. This CDR3 contains 15 residues. The chain's CDR3 is CAWRAGRVTNTEAFF. CDR3 DNA: TGTGCCTGGAGAGCGGGCAGGGTTACTAACACTGAAGCTTTCTTT.

The chain combines TRBV6-1 with TRBJ2-1, with 12 bases lining up with TRBD2. V trimming: 2 bases; J trimming: 6 bases; junction bases outside the gene matches: 5. Looked up from germline, CDR1 is MNHNS and CDR2 is SASEGT. The CDR3 is made up of 16 amino acids. The CDR3 loop is CASSEWPGLAGNEQFF. CDR3 nucleotide sequence: TGTGCCAGCAGTGAATGGCCGGGACTAGCGGGCAATGAGCAGTTCTTC.

The CDR3 DNA sequence: TGTGCCAGCAGTTTCTTTCCGGGCCCCGCCTACGAGCAGTACTTC. It is translated as CASSFFPGPAYEQYF. The chain uses TRBV27 and TRBJ2-7; D is uncertain. The CDR3 extends over 15 amino acids. Per germline, CDR1 MNHEY and CDR2 SMNVEV (reference sequence). The ends were cut back, 3 bases at V and 2 bases at J, with 14 bases in the middle.

This chain links TRBV5-6 with TRBJ2-7, with D perhaps assigned TRBD1 or TRBD2 (5 bases each). The germline V gene encodes CDR1 SGHDT and CDR2 YYEEEE. Trimming removed 4 bases from V and 7 bases from J, with 15 bases in between. This CDR3 is 13 amino acids long. This chain's CDR3 is CASSRGLGSEQYF. The CDR3 bases are TGTGCCAGCAGCCGGGGCTTGGGTAGTGAGCAGTACTTC.

CDR3 sequence reads: CASSPSGGPSYEQYF. Written as DNA, the CDR3 is TGTGCCAGCAGTCCCTCGGGGGGCCCTTCCTACGAGCAGTACTTC. The chain combines TRBV28 with TRBJ2-7, with D perhaps TRBD2 (7 bases). CDR3 size: 15 residues. Germline CDR1 and CDR2: MDHEN and SYDVKM. V was shortened by 5 bases and J by 1 base, with 15 bases between the two germline ends.

This sequence joins TRBV5-6 and TRBJ2-2, with TRBD2 identical over 7 bases. The V gene's germline CDR1 is SGHDT and CDR2 YYEEEE. The CDR3 spans 15 residues. V lost 7 bases and J lost 5; bases outside the gene matches: 11. The DNA for the CDR3 is TGTGCCAGCTTAGTCGCGGGAGCGGGGACCGGGGAGCTGTTTTTT. Residues: CASLVAGAGTGELFF. Together with reference TRBV5-6 and TRBJ2-2, the CDR3 gives the full variable domain: DAGVTQSPTHLIKTRGQQVTLRCSPKSGHDTVSWYQQALGQGPQFIFQYYEEEERQRGNFPDRFSGHQFPNYSSELNVNALLLGDSALYLCASLVAGAGTGELFFGEGSRLTVL.

The chain has TRBV5-1 and TRBJ2-7; D is unclear. With 0 bases removed from V and 2 bases from J, the gap between germline ends came to 15 bases. CDR1 SGHRS and CDR2 YFSETQ come from the germline V gene. This CDR3 contains 16 residues. The chain's CDR3 is CASSLELKKPPYEQYF. For the CDR3, the DNA is TGCGCCAGCAGCTTGGAACTCAAGAAGCCTCCCTACGAGCAGTACTTC.

The V gene is TRBV28, the J gene TRBJ1-5; D possibly corresponds to TRBD1 (6 bases). V lost 4 bases to trimming and J lost 5 bases, with 18 bases between them. The CDR3 totals 16 residues. Germline values: CDR1 MDHEN, CDR2 SYDVKM. CDR3 sequence reads: CASSSYLGTSHQPQHF. The CDR3 DNA reads TGTGCCAGCAGTTCCTATCTAGGGACATCTCATCAGCCCCAGCATTTT.

The V gene is TRBV13, the J gene TRBJ2-4, with D possibly being TRBD1 or TRBD2 (5 bases each). The germline V gene has CDR1 PRHDT and CDR2 FYEKMQ (reference sequence). Deletions cut 6 bases from V and 8 bases from J, with 11 bases between. The CDR3 is made up of 12 amino acids. The CDR3 coding sequence is TGTGCCAGCAGTCGGGGACGAGACATTCAGTACTTC. Translation: CASSRGRDIQYF.

A single count supports this clone. V usage is TRBV2 and J usage is TRBJ2-1; the match to TRBD2 covers 9 bases. Losses at the gene ends were 10 bases for V and 9 bases for J; bases not matched to a gene: 19. The CDR3 sequence is 16 residues long. Per the germline V gene, CDR1 is SNHLY and CDR2 is FYNNEI. Here the CDR3 reads CATFDPLAGLAGEQFF. The CDR3 coding sequence is TGTGCCACCTTTGATCCCCTAGCGGGATTGGCGGGTGAGCAGTTCTTC.